Presented here are 8 T cell receptor beta chains from one specimen sequenced in a study of siplizumab effects on memory and regulatory T cells. Produced via immunoSEQ multiplex PCR; TCRdb's table is partial and in-frame only. The repertoire holds about 110,000 clones, 90% to 95% seen once, with 0.75% in the top ten. Input material: Tregs sorted from blood. These TCRs come from a human donor in good health.

The chain combines TRBV27 with TRBJ1-1; D call uncertain. The CDR3 runs to 14 residues. Germline CDR1 MNHEY, CDR2 SMNVEV (reference sequence). V was clipped by 2 bases and J by 0 bases, with 7 bases between them. The CDR3 loop reads CASSLRTVNTEAFF. In nucleotides, the CDR3 is TGTGCCAGCAGTTTAAGAACCGTGAACACTGAAGCTTTCTTT.

The CDR3 bases are TGCGCCAGCAGCAACGCCGGGACGGGGAACACCGGGGAGCTGTTTTTT. Protein: CASSNAGTGNTGELFF. This chain connects TRBV5-1 to TRBJ2-2, with D perhaps being TRBD1 or TRBD2 (5 bases each). Trimming cost V 4 bases and J 1 base, with 14 bases left between them. This CDR3 is 16 amino acids long. CDR1 and CDR2 (germline): SGHRS, YFSETQ.

The chain employs TRBV7-3 and TRBJ2-7; tentative D call: TRBD1 (5 bases). From germline, CDR1 is SGHTA and CDR2 FQGTGA. There are 13 residues in the CDR3. Trimming took off 3 bases at V and 5 bases at J, with 11 bases between the two ends. CDR3 residues: CASSFQRGDEQYF. CDR3 coding DNA: TGTGCCAGCAGCTTCCAAAGGGGCGACGAGCAGTACTTC.

V is TRBV20-1 and J is TRBJ1-2; tentative D call: TRBD1 (6 bases). V dropped 6 bases and J dropped 8 bases, with 13 bases sitting between them. Per the germline V gene, CDR1 is DFQATT and CDR2 is SNEGSKA (reference sequence). The CDR3 covers 11 residues. The DNA for the CDR3 is TGCAGTGCCCGAGGGGGGGAAGGCTACACCTTC. It codes for CSARGGEGYTF.

As concerns this clone: The sample has other DNA sequences that encode this CDR3 too. The rearrangement uses TRBV2 and TRBJ2-5; the D gene could be TRBD1 or TRBD2 (6 bases each). The CDR3 contains 12 residues. The germline CDR1 and CDR2 sequences are SNHLY and FYNNEI. V was pared by 8 bases and J by 5 bases, with 12 bases between. In nucleotides, the CDR3 is TGTGCCAGCTCCAGGGGAGGTGAGACCCAGTACTTC. Translation: CASSRGGETQYF. The full variable domain, rest sourced from reference TRBV2 and TRBJ2-5, is EPEVTQTPSHQVTQMGQEVILRCVPISNHLYFYWYRQILGQKVEFLVSFYNNEISEKSEIFDDQFSVERPDGSNFTLKIRSTKLEDSAMYFCASSRGGETQYFGPGTRLLVL.

The chain carries TRBV18 and TRBJ1-5; possibly TRBD1 for D (5 bases). The length of the CDR3 is 15 residues. Germline assignment: CDR1 KGHSH and CDR2 LQKENI. Trimming stripped 3 bases from V and 0 bases from J, with 9 bases between. This chain's CDR3 is CASSPGGYSNQPQHF. The CDR3 DNA reads TGTGCCAGCTCACCGGGGGGGTATAGCAATCAGCCCCAGCATTTT.

V is TRBV27 and J is TRBJ2-2; D remains unclear. From germline, CDR1 is MNHEY and CDR2 SMNVEV (reference sequence). The length of the CDR3 is 14 residues. Trimming stripped 3 bases from V and 2 bases from J, with 7 bases between. For the CDR3, the DNA is TGTGCCAGCAGTTTTTCCGACAACACCGGGGAGCTGTTTTTT. Protein: CASSFSDNTGELFF.

This clone was seen only a few times. V is TRBV9 and J is TRBJ2-2; TRBD2 might be the D (5 bases). The V gene's germline CDR1 is SGDLS and CDR2 YYNGEE. CDR3 length: 16 amino acids. V was shortened by 0 bases and J by 5 bases, with 14 bases between the two germline ends. The CDR3 DNA reads as TGTGCCAGCAGCGTAGTTACGGGGAGTAAAACCGGGGAGCTGTTTTTT. Its protein product is CASSVVTGSKTGELFF.